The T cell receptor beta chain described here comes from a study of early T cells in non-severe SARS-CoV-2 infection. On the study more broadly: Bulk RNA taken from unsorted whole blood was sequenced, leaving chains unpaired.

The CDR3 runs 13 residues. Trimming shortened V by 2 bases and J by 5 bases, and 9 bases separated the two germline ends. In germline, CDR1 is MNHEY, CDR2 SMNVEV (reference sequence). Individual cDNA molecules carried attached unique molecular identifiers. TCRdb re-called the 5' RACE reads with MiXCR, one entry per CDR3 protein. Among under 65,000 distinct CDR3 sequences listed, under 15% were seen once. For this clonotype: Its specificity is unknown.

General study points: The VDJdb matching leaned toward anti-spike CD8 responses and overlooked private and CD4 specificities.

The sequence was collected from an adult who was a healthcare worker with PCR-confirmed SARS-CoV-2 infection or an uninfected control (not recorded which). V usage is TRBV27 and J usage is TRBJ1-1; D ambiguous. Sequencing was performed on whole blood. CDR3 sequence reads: CASSLVRETEAFF. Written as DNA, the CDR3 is TGTGCCAGCAGTTTAGTTCGGGAGACTGAAGCTTTCTTT.